This T cell receptor (beta chain) is from a study of blood T cells in healthy people across ages. Study results and caveats: With age, beta diversity per million T cells declined roughly linearly, significantly by around 43.

The CDR3 consists of 15 residues. With 2 bases removed from V and 0 bases from J, the gap between germline ends came to 9 bases. Every donor contributed approximately 10 milliliters of peripheral blood by blood draw. PBMCs were isolated at a quantity of at least 6 million per sample. This clonotype has only a few counts. Its antigen remains unknown. For the second PCR, which ran for roughly 7 to 11 cycles, a sample-barcoded 5' primer and a J-beta primer mix were used. TCRdb analysed the 5' RACE reads with MiXCR anew, one entry per CDR3 protein. In the table there are 790,000 or so distinct CDR3 sequences, about half of which are singletons.

The V call is TRBV12-3 or TRBV12-4, the J call TRBJ2-3; tentatively, D is TRBD1 or TRBD2 (5 bases each). Sequenced sample: blood. The receptor was isolated from a man older than 75 in good health. The CDR3 here is CASSLYRDSTDTQYF. The CDR3 coding sequence is TGTGCCAGCAGTTTATATCGGGACAGCACAGATACGCAGTATTTT.